This TCR beta chain was captured by sequencing in a study of T cells in Graves' hyperthyroidism and ophthalmopathy (dated by TCRdb to between 2018 and 2021). For the study in its entirety: Peripheral blood samples were taken at the time of initial diagnosis, prior to any treatment. A discovery cohort of about 96 patients, about 44 with Graves' ophthalmopathy and about 58 with stable Graves' hyperthyroidism, was used to find distinguishing TCR V-J signatures. Prospective prediction of ophthalmopathy was tested in an independent validation cohort consisting of some 18 hyperthyroidism patients and approximately 16 patients who later progressed to ophthalmopathy. For training and testing, the 100 or so patients in the discovery cohort were randomly divided in a 7:3 ratio. In addition, the study compared T-cell repertoires in thyroid tissue and in blood from several Graves' hyperthyroidism patients. Following sampling, methimazole starting at 30 mg daily was given to hyperthyroidism patients, and high-dose intravenous methylprednisolone was given to ophthalmopathy patients. According to the paper, TCR Vbeta CDR3 sequencing was carried out on 120 to 150 peripheral blood samples, which came from approximately 41 ophthalmopathy, under 80 hyperthyroidism and roughly 17 progressor patients.

This clonotype was observed at least ten times. Its antigen has not been determined. Base qualities are not provided; no much larger clone lies one nucleotide away. Here is what the overall study found, with its caveats: In cross-validation, a model built on a 13 V-J signature told ophthalmopathy apart from stable hyperthyroidism with about 90% sensitivity and roughly 81% specificity, and in testing the same model reached 80%/75%. Sample size was not statistically predetermined, and blinding of investigators to group allocation was not performed. In validation, the model predicted progression to ophthalmopathy a median of roughly six months before onset, with approximately 68% sensitivity and just under 75% specificity. Most expanded thyroid clonotypes (frequency above 0.001) were also detected in blood, suggesting blood repertoires may reflect thyroid immune responses.

Moderately to severely active disease, a Clinical Activity Score of at least 3, a NOSPECS grade of at least 4, and a duration under 3 months were present in ophthalmopathy patients. Patients with uncontrolled infections, other autoimmune diseases, pregnancy or lactation were excluded. Clinical symptoms, serum thyroxine and TRAb, thyroid ultrasound, and orbital computed tomography formed the basis for the diagnoses. PBMCs were isolated from 7.5 to 10 ml of fresh peripheral blood by Ficoll-Paque density gradient centrifugation. Trizol reagent was used to extract total RNA, and RNA quality was then checked on an Agilent 2100 Bioanalyzer. Cut back by 4 bases and 0 bases, the V and J ends lie 5 bases apart. The CDR3 contains 13 residues, cysteine and phenylalanine counted. The kept DNA is CDR3 alone, 39 bases in frame from the first base. The germline V gene encodes CDR1 MNHEY and CDR2 SVGEGT. The TCR beta CDR3 regions were amplified from RNA transcripts. For the first round of RT-PCR on the TCR CDR3, the HTBI primer set was used together with the Qiagen OneStep RT-PCR kit. A second multiplex PCR round built the libraries, followed by size selection and purification. The libraries were sequenced on an Illumina HiSeq2000 using paired-end 100 bp reads. For the original study's pipeline: SOAPnuke was used to process the raw data, throwing out any read that contained adapters or uncalled bases, had a mean Phred below 15, or lacked an exact constant-primer or identifier match. High-quality paired reads were merged with COPE v1.2.5, and unique nucleotide sequences were defined as clonotypes. MiTCR v1.1 was used to align clonotypes to the IMGT TRBV, TRBD and TRBJ reference segments. The analysis was restricted to V-J combinations with a frequency above 0.0001, which together covered roughly 99% of the repertoires. A TCS score was defined as the ratio of F50 (clonal expansion) to E x V (chaos), with BLOSUM62-based TCRdist applied between CDR3 peptides within each V-J. Welch's t-statistics and random forest reduced several hundred V-J features to about 13, which were used in a naive Bayes classifier (R e1071). TCRdb trimmed public reads at Q25 via fastp, called clones via MiXCR and kept in-frame beta chains. Under each unique CDR3 protein, matching rows form one entry showing the most common genes and DNA. The V and J calls and clone size come from TCRdb's table, not from the authors' own analysis. This sample holds hundreds of thousands of distinct CDR3 sequences; around 20% were observed only once. The ten biggest clones cover 34% of the sample.

The rearrangement joined TRBV6-2 or TRBV6-3 to TRBJ2-3; TRBD2 could be the D gene, as 5 bases match. This clonotype originated in a man between 25 and 39 years old with Graves' ophthalmopathy. Sequenced material: blood. The CDR3 amino acid sequence is: CASSWTSTDTQYF. In nucleotides, the sequence is TGTGCCAGCAGTTGGACTAGCACAGATACGCAGTATTTT.